This T cell receptor beta chain was obtained from a study of cytomegalovirus exposure and HLA in healthy donors. Study findings and constraints: What a later analysis showed was that several of the most significant clusters appeared linked to common viral pathogens. Accurate prediction of most subjects' HLA-A and HLA-B alleles from TCR beta sequences was reported.

13 Jbeta primers and 60 Vbeta primers were used for the PCR. Sequencing used immunoSEQ multiplex PCR; TCRdb keeps in-frame clones, though not all of them. The sample shows roughly 120,000 clones, 70% to 80% of them seen only once. Concerning this clone itself: Its cognate antigen is unknown.

V trimming: 0 bases; J trimming: 2 bases; junction bases outside the gene matches: 1. The CDR3 length is 16 residues. The germline CDR1 and CDR2 sequences are KGHSH and LQKENI. Sequenced: PBMCs. The chain recombines TRBV18 with TRBJ2-3, with 11 bases that match TRBD2. This clonotype originated in a woman in her twenties or thirties in good health and CMV-seropositive. The chain's CDR3 is CASSPPGLAATDTQYF. CDR3 bases: TGTGCCAGCTCACCACCGGGACTAGCGGCCACAGATACGCAGTATTTT.